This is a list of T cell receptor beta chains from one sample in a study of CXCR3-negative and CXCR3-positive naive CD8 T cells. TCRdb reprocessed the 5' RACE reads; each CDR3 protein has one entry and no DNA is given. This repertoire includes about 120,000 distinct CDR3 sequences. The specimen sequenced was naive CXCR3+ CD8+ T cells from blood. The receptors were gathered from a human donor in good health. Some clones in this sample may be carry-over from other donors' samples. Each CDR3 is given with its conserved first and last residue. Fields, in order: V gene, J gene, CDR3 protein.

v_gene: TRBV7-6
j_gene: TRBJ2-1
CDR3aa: CASSPRPLDRSSYNEQFF

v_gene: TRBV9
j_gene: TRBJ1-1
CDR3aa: CASSPGGVNTEAFF

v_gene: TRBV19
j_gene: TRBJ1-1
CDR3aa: CASSLHGTEAFF

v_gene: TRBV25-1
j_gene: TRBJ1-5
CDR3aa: CASSVGQGNQPQHF

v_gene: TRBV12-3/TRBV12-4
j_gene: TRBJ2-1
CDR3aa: CASSAGLAVGNEQFF

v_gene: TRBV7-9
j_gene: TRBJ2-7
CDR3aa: CASSLVDGYEQYF

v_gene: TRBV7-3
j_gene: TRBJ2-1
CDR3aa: CASSSPGPSPYNEQFF

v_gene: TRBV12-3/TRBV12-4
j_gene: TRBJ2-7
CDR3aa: CASSFGVGRSEQYF

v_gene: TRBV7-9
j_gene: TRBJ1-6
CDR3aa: CASSLDSYNSPLHF

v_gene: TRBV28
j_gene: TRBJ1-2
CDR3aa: CASNEDRDYGYTF

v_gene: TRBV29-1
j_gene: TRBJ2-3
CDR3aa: CSVDKGTASTDTQYF

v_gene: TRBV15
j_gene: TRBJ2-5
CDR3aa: CATRPTGGSRETQYF

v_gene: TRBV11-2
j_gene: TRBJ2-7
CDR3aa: CASSPQASTYEQYF

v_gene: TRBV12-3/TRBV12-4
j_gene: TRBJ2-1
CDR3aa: CASSLSGSPPREQFF

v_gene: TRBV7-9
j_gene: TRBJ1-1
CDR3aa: CASSRTGTGDGRNTEAFF

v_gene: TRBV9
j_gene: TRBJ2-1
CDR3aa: CASSVSKGSNEQFF

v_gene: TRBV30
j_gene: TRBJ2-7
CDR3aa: CAWIGPGGYEQYF

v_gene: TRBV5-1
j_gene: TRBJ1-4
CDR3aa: CASSTGTQQTNEKLFF

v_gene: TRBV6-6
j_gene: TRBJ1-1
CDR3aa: CASSYSWEGAQNTEAFF

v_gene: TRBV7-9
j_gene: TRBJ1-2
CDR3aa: CASSRANPTGGGGYTF

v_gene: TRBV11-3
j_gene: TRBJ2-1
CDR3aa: CASSLDRESLQFF

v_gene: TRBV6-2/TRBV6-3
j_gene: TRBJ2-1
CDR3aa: CASSYNTLAGGPYNEQFF

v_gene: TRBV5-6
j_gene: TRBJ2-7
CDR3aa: CDSSLVQGVAEQYF

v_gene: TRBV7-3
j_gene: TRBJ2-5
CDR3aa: CASSQTGWETQYF

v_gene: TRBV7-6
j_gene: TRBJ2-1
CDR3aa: CASSLFYEQSSYNEQFF

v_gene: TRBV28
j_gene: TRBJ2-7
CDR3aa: CASTSQGASYEQYF

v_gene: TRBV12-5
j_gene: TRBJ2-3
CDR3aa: CASGLDWTSGGADTQYF

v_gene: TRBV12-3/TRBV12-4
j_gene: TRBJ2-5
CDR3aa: CASSLELRGPQETQYF

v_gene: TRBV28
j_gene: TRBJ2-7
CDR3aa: CASSLPGPSYEQYF

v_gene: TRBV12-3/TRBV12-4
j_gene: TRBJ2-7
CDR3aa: CASSPQGSNEQYF

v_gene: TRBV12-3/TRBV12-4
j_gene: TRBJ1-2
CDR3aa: CASSTAGWLVGYTF

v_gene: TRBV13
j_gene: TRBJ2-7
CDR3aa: CASSLFPADEQYF

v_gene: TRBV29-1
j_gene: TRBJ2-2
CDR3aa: CSVDLNTGELFF

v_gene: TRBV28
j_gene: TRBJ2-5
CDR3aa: CASSILDRTEETQYF

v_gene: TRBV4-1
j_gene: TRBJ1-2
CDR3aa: CASSQTGENGYTF

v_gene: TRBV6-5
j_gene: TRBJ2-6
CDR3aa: CASRARFTSGGSYSGANVLTF

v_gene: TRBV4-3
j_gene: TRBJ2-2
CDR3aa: CASSQEVANTGELFF

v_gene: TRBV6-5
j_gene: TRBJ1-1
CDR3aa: CASSYTRNMNTEAFF